This T cell receptor beta chain was profiled in a study of T cells in Graves' hyperthyroidism and ophthalmopathy (dated by TCRdb to the late 2010s). At the level of the whole study: Peripheral blood was sampled at the time of initial diagnosis, prior to any treatment. To identify distinguishing TCR V-J signatures, a discovery cohort of about 100 patients was used, comprising 43 with Graves' ophthalmopathy and some 57 with stable Graves' hyperthyroidism. Prospective prediction of ophthalmopathy was tested in an independent validation cohort of about 19 hyperthyroidism patients and 15 to 17 patients who later progressed to ophthalmopathy. The approximately 100 discovery patients were randomly split 7:3 into training and test sets. In several Graves' hyperthyroidism patients, the study also compared T-cell repertoires from thyroid tissue with T-cell repertoires from blood. After sampling, hyperthyroidism patients received methimazole starting at 30 mg daily, and ophthalmopathy patients received high-dose intravenous methylprednisolone. The paper describes TCR Vbeta CDR3 sequencing of 120 to 150 peripheral blood samples, made up of some 42 ophthalmopathy patients, roughly 72 hyperthyroidism patients and 17 progressor patients.

Amplification of TCR beta CDR3 regions was carried out from RNA transcripts. The first round of RT-PCR for the TCR CDR3 was performed with the HTBI primer set and the Qiagen OneStep RT-PCR kit. Libraries were constructed in a second round of multiplex PCR, after which size selection and purification were carried out. Libraries were sequenced paired-end with 100 bp reads on an Illumina HiSeq2000. Processing in the source paper ran as follows. Raw data were processed with SOAPnuke, discarding reads with adapters, uncalled bases, mean Phred below 15, or no exact constant-primer or identifier match. COPE v1.2.5 was used to merge high-quality paired reads, and clonotypes were defined as unique nucleotide sequences. Clonotypes were aligned to IMGT TRBV, TRBD and TRBJ reference segments using MiTCR v1.1. The analysis was restricted to V-J combinations with a frequency above 0.0001, which together covered 99.2% of the repertoires. The TCS score was defined as the ratio of F50 (clonal expansion) to E x V (chaos), calculated using BLOSUM62-based TCRdist between CDR3 peptides within each V-J. Welch's t-statistics and random forest reduced 500 to 650 V-J features to some 14, which were used in a naive Bayes classifier (R e1071). TCRdb redid the processing of the public reads, applying fastp at Q25 and MiXCR, and retained in-frame beta chains. CDR3 protein duplicates are merged, each entry listing the most common genes and DNA. These V and J calls rely on TCRdb rather than the paper's analysis. The sample yields around 600,000 distinct CDR3 sequences; 14% were counted once. Around 12% of the sample goes to the ten largest clones.

The paper as a whole reports these results and caveats: No statistical method was used to set the sample size in advance, and investigators knew the group allocation. Ophthalmopathy was separated from stable hyperthyroidism by a 13 V-J signature model, with about 88% sensitivity and approximately 81% specificity obtained in cross-validation and 80%/75% obtained in testing. Most expanded thyroid clonotypes (frequency above 0.001) were also detected in blood, a finding suggesting that blood repertoires may reflect thyroid immune responses. During validation, the model predicted progression to ophthalmopathy a median of approximately 7 months ahead of onset, with roughly 65% sensitivity and about 75% specificity.

Moderately to severely active disease, a Clinical Activity Score of at least 3, a NOSPECS grade of at least 4, and a duration under 3 months were present in ophthalmopathy patients. The study excluded patients with uncontrolled infections, other autoimmune diseases, pregnancy or lactation. Diagnoses relied on clinical symptoms, serum thyroxine and TRAb, thyroid ultrasound and orbital computed tomography. PBMCs were separated from 8 to 10 ml of fresh peripheral blood using Ficoll-Paque density gradient centrifugation. Trizol reagent was used to extract total RNA, and RNA quality was then checked on an Agilent 2100 Bioanalyzer. Details on this clonotype: Its target antigen remains unknown. No qualities accompany the bases; no much larger clone lies one base away.

The clonotype originates from a woman aged 45-65 years with Graves' ophthalmopathy. The material sequenced was blood.

DNA sequence: TGTGCCAGCAGTGAGAGACAGGGAGGACAGCCCCAGCATTTT. It translates to CASSERQGGQPQHF. The chain links TRBV6-4 with TRBJ1-5; TRBD1 aligns with 7 central bases. The CDR3 numbers 14 residues from cysteine through phenylalanine. Just the 42-base CDR3 DNA is kept, in frame starting at base 1. Per the germline V gene, MRHNA is the CDR1 and SNTAGT is the CDR2. From V the trimming removes 3 bases and from J it removes 7 bases, while the gene matches leave 6 bases of the junction unaccounted for.